These 25 T cell receptor beta chains came from one sample sequenced in a study of T cells in Graves' hyperthyroidism and ophthalmopathy. RNA transcripts were the template for amplifying TCR beta CDR3 regions. First-round RT-PCR of the TCR CDR3 relied on the HTBI primer set. TCRdb processed the multiplex PCR reads anew with MiXCR; each CDR3 protein has one entry. The sample holds 750,000 to 950,000 distinct CDR3 sequences, approximately 40% seen once. Material: blood. These TCRs come from a man younger than 35 with Graves' hyperthyroidism.

In this sample, this clonotype turned up many times. This rearrangement joins TRBV29-1 to TRBJ1-3; unclear D gene. In germline, CDR1 is SQVTM, CDR2 ANQGSEA. Trimming cost V 6 bases and J 0 bases, with 12 bases left between them. This CDR3 is built from 14 residues. CDR3 bases: TGCAGCGTCACGGGTGATTTCTCTGGAAACACCATATATTTT. Translated: CSVTGDFSGNTIYF.

V and J are TRBV7-9 and TRBJ2-7, with D possibly being TRBD2 (6 bases). Trimming took off 5 bases at V and 5 bases at J, with 22 bases between the two ends. From germline, CDR1 is SEHNR and CDR2 FQNEAQ (reference sequence). The CDR3 contains 16 residues. DNA of the CDR3: TGTGCCAGCAGCCAGGCCACGATTCGGGGGAGAAACGAGCAGTACTTC. Encoded protein: CASSQATIRGRNEQYF.

This clonotype was detected a few times. The chain has TRBV7-3 and TRBJ2-2; 8 nucleotides align to TRBD1. Trimming removed 5 bases from V and 5 bases from J; junction bases left unmatched: 7. Germline-derived CDR1 and CDR2 are SGHTA and FQGTGA. The CDR3 has 15 amino acids. The CDR3 here is CASSHDRGRTGELFF. The DNA for the CDR3 is TGTGCCAGCAGCCACGACAGGGGAAGGACCGGGGAGCTGTTTTTT.

This clonotype was counted ten times or more. This chain links TRBV5-1 with TRBJ1-1; D may be TRBD1 (6 bases). V was trimmed by 4 bases and J by 1 base, leaving 14 bases between them. This CDR3 spans 15 amino acids. Germline V gene data show CDR1 as SGHRS and CDR2 as YFSETQ. The CDR3 reads CASSTTGTSNTEAFF. CDR3 coding DNA: TGCGCCAGCAGCACCACAGGGACGTCGAACACTGAAGCTTTCTTT.

This clonotype has at least ten counts. The chain couples TRBV15 to TRBJ2-5, with D possibly TRBD1 on 6 matching bases. Germline V gene lookup returns CDR1 LNHNV and CDR2 YYDKDF (reference sequence). The V end was cut by 11 bases, the J end by 5 bases, with 15 bases between. The CDR3 has 12 amino acids. CDR3 in amino acids: CAASSGVETQYF. CDR3 sequence (DNA): TGTGCCGCATCATCAGGGGTTGAGACCCAGTACTTC.

The V gene is TRBV25-1, the J gene TRBJ1-2, with D maybe TRBD1 (6 bases). Trimming stripped 1 base from V and 8 bases from J, with 14 bases between. CDR3 length equals 14 residues. Germline CDR1 reads MGHDK; CDR2 reads SYGVNS. The CDR3 nucleotides read TGTGCCAGCAGTGAATTCTTAACAGGGAGAGGCTACACCTTC. Translated, it gives CASSEFLTGRGYTF.

The chain has TRBV7-9 and TRBJ1-2, with D tentatively TRBD1 (6 bases). Germline V gene lookup returns CDR1 SEHNR and CDR2 FQNEAQ (reference sequence). The CDR3 extends over 15 amino acids. Trimming removed 1 base from V and 3 bases from J, with 12 bases in between. CDR3 sequence reads: CASSLGGGSHYGYTF. The CDR3 nucleotides read TGTGCCAGCAGCTTAGGAGGGGGTTCCCACTATGGCTACACCTTC.

This clonotype was recorded at least ten times. This rearrangement joins TRBV15 to TRBJ1-1; unclear D gene. The V end lost 0 bases, the J end lost 4 bases, and 6 bases lay between the germline ends. This CDR3 has 13 residues. Germline V gene lookup returns CDR1 LNHNV and CDR2 YYDKDF (reference sequence). This CDR3 is CATSRDTATEAFF. The DNA for the CDR3 is TGTGCCACCAGCAGAGATACGGCCACTGAAGCTTTCTTT.

V gene TRBV10-3 combines with J gene TRBJ2-6; TRBD1 might be the D (5 bases). CDR3 length: 16 residues. Germline values: CDR1 ENHRY, CDR2 SYGVKD. V was pared by 3 bases and J by 4 bases, with 13 bases between. The CDR3 here is CAISDKAGSGANVLTF. The CDR3 region has the DNA TGTGCCATCAGTGATAAGGCAGGGTCCGGGGCCAACGTCCTGACTTTC.

Ten or more counts support this clonotype. V and J are TRBV20-1 and TRBJ1-1; no reliable D call. Looked up from germline, CDR1 is DFQATT and CDR2 is SNEGSKA (reference sequence). V lost 7 bases and J lost 4, with 10 bases in between. This CDR3 is built from 11 residues. CDR3 loop: CSVGESTEAFF. The CDR3 DNA sequence: TGCAGTGTTGGTGAATCCACTGAAGCTTTCTTT.

This chain links TRBV19 with TRBJ2-7; the D call may be TRBD1 or TRBD2 (6 bases each). Germline lookup yields CDR1 LNHDA and CDR2 SQIVND (reference sequence). V lost 3 bases and J 0 bases, leaving 9 bases between the germline ends. CDR3 length: 14 amino acids. The CDR3 loop reads CASSIGGSSYEQYF. The CDR3 nucleotides are TGTGCCAGTAGTATCGGGGGCAGCTCCTACGAGCAGTACTTC.

A few counts support this clonotype. The chain carries TRBV2 and TRBJ2-7; D is possibly TRBD1 (6 bases). The V end lost 6 bases, the J end lost 4 bases, and 16 bases lay between the germline ends. The CDR3 contains 14 residues. Germline CDR1 is SNHLY and CDR2 is FYNNEI. CDR3: CASRTPDRQYEQYF. CDR3 bases: TGTGCCAGCAGGACCCCCGACAGGCAATACGAGCAGTACTTC. The variable domain in full, with the rest retrieved from reference TRBV2 and TRBJ2-7, is EPEVTQTPSHQVTQMGQEVILRCVPISNHLYFYWYRQILGQKVEFLVSFYNNEISEKSEIFDDQFSVERPDGSNFTLKIRSTKLEDSAMYFCASRTPDRQYEQYFGPGTRLTVT.

This chain connects TRBV7-3 to TRBJ1-5, with TRBD1 identical over 7 bases. CDR1 is SGHTA, CDR2 FQGTGA, per germline. The CDR3 sequence is 16 residues long. V shed 5 bases and J 0 bases; nucleotides not matched to a gene: 7. The CDR3 DNA reads as TGTGCCAGCAGCCACCCGGAGGGGGCTAGCAATCAGCCCCAGCATTTT. This codes for CASSHPEGASNQPQHF.

For this clonotype: At one boundary the junction diverges from the germline segment, which might be a read error. The V call is TRBV7-2, the J call TRBJ2-7, with D unclear. The CDR3 length is 16 residues. From germline, CDR1 is SGHTA and CDR2 FQGNSA. The CDR3 DNA sequence: TGTGCCCGCAGCACACACTGGAAGCCCGCGCCTCGGGAGCAGTACTTC. Residues: CARSTHWKPAPREQYF.

This clonotype has a count of ten or more. V is TRBV29-1 and J is TRBJ2-5; D could derive from TRBD1 or TRBD2 (5 bases each). From germline, CDR1 is SQVTM and CDR2 ANQGSEA. This CDR3 has 12 amino acids. As DNA, the CDR3 is TGCAGTGCATCTCAGGGACCAGAGACCCAGTACTTC. The encoded protein is CSASQGPETQYF.

A single count supports this clonotype. V is TRBV7-2 and J is TRBJ2-2; no clear D gene. V lost 0 bases and J lost 4, with 6 bases in between. The CDR3 is 14 amino acids. The germline V gene encodes CDR1 SGHTA and CDR2 FQGNSA. The CDR3 DNA is TGTGCCAGCAGCTTAGCGCACCTCACCGGGGAGCTGTTTTTT. Its translation: CASSLAHLTGELFF. The whole variable domain, remainder taken from reference TRBV7-2 and TRBJ2-2, is GAGVSQSPSNKVTEKGKDVELRCDPISGHTALYWYRQSLGQGLEFLIYFQGNSAPDKSGLPSDRFSAERTGGSVSTLTIQRTQQEDSAVYLCASSLAHLTGELFFGEGSRLTVL.

This clonotype was observed at least ten times. The chain uses TRBV12-3 or TRBV12-4 and TRBJ1-1; no firm D call. V was cut by 6 bases and J by 3 bases, with 11 bases left in between. There are 13 residues in the CDR3. This chain's CDR3 is CASSFSADTEAFF. The CDR3 nucleotides are TGTGCCAGCAGCTTCTCCGCTGACACTGAAGCTTTCTTT.

This clonotype was seen only a few times. The rearrangement links TRBV6-5 to TRBJ2-7, with 10 bases fitting TRBD2. Germline V CDR1 and CDR2: MNHEY, SVGAGI. There are 13 residues in the CDR3. J was trimmed by 6 bases and V by 6 bases; bases with no gene match: 5. This chain's CDR3 is CASSGAGGVEQYF. CDR3 coding DNA: TGTGCCAGCAGCGGAGCGGGGGGGGTCGAGCAGTACTTC.

This clonotype was observed a handful of times. The chain employs TRBV14 and TRBJ1-2; unclear D gene. The CDR3 contains 11 residues. In germline, CDR1 is SGHDN, CDR2 FVKESK. V was trimmed by 6 bases and J by 4 bases, leaving 6 bases between them. This CDR3 is CASRETYGYTF. DNA of the CDR3: TGTGCCAGCAGGGAGACCTATGGCTACACCTTC. Filled out from reference TRBV14 and TRBJ1-2, the complete variable domain reads EAGVTQFPSHSVIEKGQTVTLRCDPISGHDNLYWYRRVMGKEIKFLLHFVKESKQDESGMPNNRFLAERTGGTYSTLKVQPAELEDSGVYFCASRETYGYTFGSGTRLTVV.

This chain joins TRBV5-6 and TRBJ1-4; D uncertain. CDR3 length: 15 amino acids. V lost 0 bases to trimming and J lost 5 bases, with 11 bases between them. The V gene's germline CDR1 is SGHDT and CDR2 YYEEEE. The CDR3 nucleotides read TGTGCCAGCAGCTTGGGGGCGGAAGTAAATGAAAAACTGTTTTTT. It yields the protein CASSLGAEVNEKLFF.

This clonotype was counted many times. The chain uses TRBV24-1 and TRBJ1-2; no definite D call. V was trimmed by 7 bases and J by 3 bases, leaving 17 bases between them. The CDR3 runs 15 residues. CDR1 and CDR2 (germline): KGHDR, SFDVKD. The CDR3 is CATSLEIHWDYGYTF. The CDR3 DNA reads TGTGCCACCAGCCTGGAAATCCACTGGGACTATGGCTACACCTTC.

J is TRBJ2-2 and V is TRBV19; TRBD1 matches at 7 bases. V lost 11 bases and J lost 6; bases outside the gene matches: 6. This CDR3 has 12 residues. Germline CDR1 LNHDA, CDR2 SQIVND (reference sequence). CDR3 bases: TGTGCCGTATCTACAGGGGCCGGGGAGCTGTTTTTT. This encodes CAVSTGAGELFF. Looking up the rest from reference TRBV19 and TRBJ2-2 gives the full variable domain: DGGITQSPKYLFRKEGQNVTLSCEQNLNHDAMYWYRQDPGQGLRLIYYSQIVNDFQKGDIAEGYSVSREKKESFPLTVTSAQKNPTAFYLCAVSTGAGELFFGEGSRLTVL.

This clonotype was seen repeatedly, ten times or more. The chain uses TRBV4-3 and TRBJ1-1; unclear D gene. Trimming took 1 base from V and 1 from J, leaving 10 bases between them. CDR3 length: 15 residues. CDR1 and CDR2 from the germline V gene are LGHNA and YSLEER. Here the CDR3 reads CASSQVGTGNTEAFF. The CDR3 DNA follows: TGCGCCAGCAGCCAAGTCGGTACGGGGAACACTGAAGCTTTCTTT.

The chain couples TRBV19 to TRBJ1-1; D unresolved. V lost 7 bases to trimming and J lost 1 base, with 13 bases between them. Germline CDR1 and CDR2: LNHDA and SQIVND (reference sequence). This CDR3 is 14 amino acids long. The CDR3 loop reads CASMMGPANTEAFF. CDR3 DNA: TGTGCCAGTATGATGGGCCCGGCGAACACTGAAGCTTTCTTT.

The chain employs TRBV27 and TRBJ1-1; the match to TRBD1 covers 10 bases. The V gene end was trimmed by 7 bases and the J gene end by 4 bases; junction bases not matched to a gene: 9. The germline CDR1 and CDR2 sequences are MNHEY and SMNVEV (reference sequence). The CDR3 is made up of 15 amino acids. The CDR3 DNA follows: TGTGCCAGCACACGGACAGGGGGGGATGGCACTGAAGCTTTCTTT. Protein: CASTRTGGDGTEAFF.